This is a list of T cell receptor beta chains from one sample in a study of blood T cells in healthy people across ages. Each CDR3 protein gets one entry after TCRdb re-called the 5' RACE reads with MiXCR. This table holds roughly 800,000 distinct CDR3 sequences, 25% to 30% found once. The data also belong to a second study, concerning T cells of mothers and their children.

The specimen was blood. The receptors shown here come from a boy aged 5-17 years in good health. CDR3s include the opening cysteine and the closing phenylalanine or tryptophan. The D gene is left open where the match is weak. The listing skips clone size in some rows; elsewhere it reads once, few, many or a size class.

clone_size	v_call	j_call	d_call	cdr3_nt	cdr3_aa
-	TRBV2	TRBJ1-2	-	TGTGCCAGCAGCGGGGACACTAACTATGGCTACACCTTC	CASSGDTNYGYTF
few	TRBV9	TRBJ2-7	TRBD1	TGTGCCAGCAGCGTAGCGGCAGGGGGCGGTTACGAGCAGTACTTC	CASSVAAGGGYEQYF
-	TRBV3-1	TRBJ1-1	-	TGTGCCAGCAGCCACCCCGAACGGAACACTGAAGCTTTCTTT	CASSHPERNTEAFF
few	TRBV12-3/TRBV12-4	TRBJ2-5	TRBD1	TGTGCCTGCAGTTTCCTCCGGACAGGGGGGCTCCAAGAGACCCAGTACTTC	CACSFLRTGGLQETQYF
-	TRBV3-1	TRBJ1-5	-	TGTGCCAGCAGCCAAGGCATCAATCAGCCCCAGCATTTT	CASSQGINQPQHF
-	TRBV10-3	TRBJ1-1	-	TGTGCCATCAGTGAGTTAAAGAAAGAAGCTTTCTTT	CAISELKKEAFF
few	TRBV6-5	TRBJ2-5	-	TGTGCCAGCAGTTTTGACGGTGGATCGACCCAGTACTTC	CASSFDGGSTQYF
few	TRBV20-1	TRBJ1-6	TRBD1	TGCAGTGCGAGCGCCGGGACAGGGGCATCACCCCTCCACTTT	CSASAGTGASPLHF
-	TRBV30	TRBJ2-7	-	TGTGCCTGGAGTTCCCACTACGAGCAGTACTTC	CAWSSHYEQYF
-	TRBV5-1	TRBJ2-7	-	TGCGCCAGCAGCTTGAACTCTGGGGGGCGGTACGAGCAGTACTTC	CASSLNSGGRYEQYF
few	TRBV5-1	TRBJ2-3	-	TGCGCCAGCAGCCCCAGGATGGGGGCGCGAGATACGCAGTATTTT	CASSPRMGARDTQYF
few	TRBV6-5	TRBJ1-1	-	TGTGCCAGCAGTTACGGGACCGGCGGGTACACTGAAGCTTTCTTT	CASSYGTGGYTEAFF
few	TRBV6-1	TRBJ2-5	-	TGTGCCAGCAGTGACATCCGGGGGGCCCAAGAGACCCAGTACTTC	CASSDIRGAQETQYF
-	TRBV6-5	TRBJ2-5	-	TGTGCCAGCAGTTCCCTAGGACGCGCGTCAGAGACCCAGTACTTC	CASSSLGRASETQYF
many	TRBV5-1	TRBJ2-3	-	TGCGCCAGCAGCCCGAGGCAGGGCACAGATACGCAGTATTTT	CASSPRQGTDTQYF
-	TRBV28	TRBJ2-7	TRBD2	TGTGCCAGCAGTTTAGCGGGGGGGCGGAACTACGAGCAGTACTTC	CASSLAGGRNYEQYF